The source of this T cell receptor beta chain is a study of graft-versus-host responses after intestinal transplantation (dated by TCRdb to about 2021). Concerning the study at large: Recipients received multivisceral, liver-intestinal, or isolated intestinal transplants. Bulk TCR-beta CDR3 sequencing was used to track graft-versus-host and host-versus-graft alloreactive T cell clones in the graft, circulation and bone marrow after intestinal transplantation. The cohort enrolled 20 to 30 intestinal transplant recipients including one retransplant, and a few patients lacking pretransplant specimens were excluded. Instead of going to the commercial service, samples from a few later patients were sequenced in-house on an Illumina MiSeq and processed with MiXCR. Every recipient was given anti-thymocyte globulin induction, followed by roughly 3 years of maintenance tacrolimus and steroids. Alloreactive clones were identified by sequencing pre-transplant mixed lymphocyte reaction products and comparing them with unstimulated pre-transplant donor and recipient T cells. Donor T cell macrochimerism was defined as a peak of at least 4% donor T cells among recipient peripheral blood mononuclear cells.

General study outcomes and caveats: The relatively low number and heterogeneity of intestinal transplant patients limited the conclusions. High GvH to HvG T cell clonal ratios were observed in the allografts of patients with donor T cell macrochimerism. Early after transplant, peak levels of circulating GvH clones were associated with declines in HvG clones. GvH clones turned up in recipient bone marrow, with some appearing earlier in ileal mucosa or blood, a pattern consistent with an intestinal mucosal origin.

About this clone itself: Its antigen target is currently unknown. Base qualities are not recorded, but no much larger clone differs from it by a single base.

The method behind the library was the immunoSEQ multiplex PCR assay. For most patients, genomic DNA was subjected to high-throughput TCR-beta CDR3 sequencing by Adaptive Biotechnologies. As for how the authors treated the data: Adaptive's ImmunoSEQ software was the source of the TCR sequencing data for roughly 19 patients, while a few other patients were processed with MiXCR and VDJtools. CDR3 nucleotide sequences shared between donor and recipient were removed because the origin of such sequences could not be assigned. At least 2-fold expansion over unstimulated cells and a minimum CFSE-low frequency of 0.002% (template counts) or 0.001% (read counts) were required for clones to be classified as alloreactive. Clones were considered mappable if detected in sequenced pre-transplant spleen, lymph node, or MLR CFSE-low populations of the donor or recipient. Cumulative frequency of alloreactive clones was calculated as a percentage of all sequences weighted by copy number. The source is immuneACCESS, and TCRdb retained only in-frame sequences with V and J called. Part of the clones is not carried over; for the studies checked, unresolved V genes explain less than half of this, and the remainder is unexplained. V and J calls and clone size are as listed in that table; D and trimming were resolved from the DNA. Within this sample are approximately 20,000 clones, with about 89% of them counted one time only. About 9% of the sample is taken by the ten largest.

Blood samples were collected up to 4 times in the first month after transplant and then at least monthly when available. As encoded in the germline V gene, CDR1 is MNHEY while CDR2 is SVGAGI. CDR3 length: 14 amino acids, cysteine to phenylalanine. Only the CDR3 DNA stays, 42 bases, in frame from base 1. A distance of 8 bases separates the germline ends of V and J, which lose 0 bases and 5 bases respectively. Sequenced here: PBMCs, sampled 220 to 240 days after intestinal transplant. The sequence is built from TRBV6-5 and TRBJ1-5, with the D segment identity uncertain. The sequence came from a human patient who received an intestinal transplant, so some T cells may come from the graft donor. The CDR3 protein sequence reads: CASSYSKGYQPQHF. The DNA reads as follows: TGTGCCAGCAGTTACTCGAAAGGGTATCAGCCCCAGCATTTT.